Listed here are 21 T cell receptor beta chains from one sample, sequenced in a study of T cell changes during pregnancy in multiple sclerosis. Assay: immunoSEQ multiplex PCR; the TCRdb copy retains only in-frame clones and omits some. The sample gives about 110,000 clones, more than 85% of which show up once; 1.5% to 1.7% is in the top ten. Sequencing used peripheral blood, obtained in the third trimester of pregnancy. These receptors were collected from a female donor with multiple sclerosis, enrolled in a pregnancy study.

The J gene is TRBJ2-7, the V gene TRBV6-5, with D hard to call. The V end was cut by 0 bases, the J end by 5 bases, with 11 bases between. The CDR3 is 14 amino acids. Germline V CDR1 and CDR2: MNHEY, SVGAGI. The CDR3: CASSYSTLTHEQYF. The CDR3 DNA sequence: TGTGCCAGCAGTTACTCGACTCTTACCCACGAGCAGTACTTC.

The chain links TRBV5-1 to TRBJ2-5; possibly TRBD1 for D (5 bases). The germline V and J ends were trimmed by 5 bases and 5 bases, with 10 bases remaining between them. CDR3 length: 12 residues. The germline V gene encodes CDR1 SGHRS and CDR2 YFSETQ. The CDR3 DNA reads TGCGCCAGCAGGGTATCAGGGGAGACCCAGTACTTC. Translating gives CASRVSGETQYF.

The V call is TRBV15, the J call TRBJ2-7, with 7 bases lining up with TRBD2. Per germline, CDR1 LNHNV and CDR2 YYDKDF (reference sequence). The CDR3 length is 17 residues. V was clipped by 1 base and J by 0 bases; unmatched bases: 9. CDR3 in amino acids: CATSRGGSGAFSYEQYF. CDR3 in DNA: TGTGCCACCAGCAGAGGGGGGAGCGGGGCCTTCTCCTACGAGCAGTACTTC. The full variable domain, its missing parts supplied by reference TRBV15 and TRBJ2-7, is DAMVIQNPRYQVTQFGKPVTLSCSQTLNHNVMYWYQQKSSQAPKLLFHYYDKDFNNEADTPDNFQSRRPNTSFCFLDIRSPGLGDTAMYLCATSRGGSGAFSYEQYFGPGTRLTVT.

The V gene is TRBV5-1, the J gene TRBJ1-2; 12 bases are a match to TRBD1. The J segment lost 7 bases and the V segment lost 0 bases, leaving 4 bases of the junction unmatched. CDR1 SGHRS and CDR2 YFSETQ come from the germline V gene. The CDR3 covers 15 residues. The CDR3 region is CASSLEGQGAGGYTF. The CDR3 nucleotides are TGCGCCAGCAGCTTGGAGGGACAGGGGGCGGGTGGCTACACCTTC.

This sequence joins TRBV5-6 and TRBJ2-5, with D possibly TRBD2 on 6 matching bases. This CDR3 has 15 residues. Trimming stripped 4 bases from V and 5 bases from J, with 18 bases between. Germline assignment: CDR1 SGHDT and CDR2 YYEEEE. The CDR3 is CASSPTTRSAETQYF. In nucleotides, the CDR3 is TGTGCCAGCAGCCCTACGACTAGGTCGGCGGAGACCCAGTACTTC.

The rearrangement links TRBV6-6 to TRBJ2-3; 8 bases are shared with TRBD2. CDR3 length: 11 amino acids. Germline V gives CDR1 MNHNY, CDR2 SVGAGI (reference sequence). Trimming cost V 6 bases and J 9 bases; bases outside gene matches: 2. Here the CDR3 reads CASSPGGTQYF. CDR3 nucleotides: TGTGCCAGCAGCCCGGGGGGGACGCAGTATTTT.

The CDR3 loop is CASSAHRAGNTEAFF. CDR3 nucleotide sequence: TGTGCCAGCAGCGCCCACAGGGCAGGGAACACTGAAGCTTTCTTT. This rearrangement joins TRBV7-3 to TRBJ1-1, with a weak D call TRBD1 (6 bases). The V end lost 5 bases, the J end lost 1 base, and 14 bases lay between the germline ends. The CDR3 totals 15 residues. Germline values: CDR1 SGHTA, CDR2 FQGTGA.

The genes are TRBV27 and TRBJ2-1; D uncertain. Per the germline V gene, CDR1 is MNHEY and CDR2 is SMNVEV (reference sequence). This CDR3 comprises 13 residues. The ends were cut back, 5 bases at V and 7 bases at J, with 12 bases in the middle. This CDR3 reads CASSLYTRNEQFF. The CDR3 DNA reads TGTGCCAGCAGTCTGTACACGCGGAATGAGCAGTTCTTC.

DNA for the CDR3: TGTGCCAGCAGGCTTAGACAGGGGGGAGGGCCCGGGGAGCTGTTTTTT. Translated, it gives CASRLRQGGGPGELFF. V usage is TRBV27 and J usage is TRBJ2-2; TRBD1 matches 9 bases. CDR1 is MNHEY and CDR2 is SMNVEV in the germline V gene (reference sequence). V shed 6 bases and J 6 bases; nucleotides not matched to a gene: 11. This CDR3 contains 16 residues.

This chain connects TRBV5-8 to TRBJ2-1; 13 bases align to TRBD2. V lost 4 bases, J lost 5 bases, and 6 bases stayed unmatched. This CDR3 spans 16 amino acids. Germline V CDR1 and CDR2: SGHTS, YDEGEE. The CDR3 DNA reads TGTGCCAGCAGCAGAAAACTAGCGGGGGGGGACAATGAGCAGTTCTTC. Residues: CASSRKLAGGDNEQFF.

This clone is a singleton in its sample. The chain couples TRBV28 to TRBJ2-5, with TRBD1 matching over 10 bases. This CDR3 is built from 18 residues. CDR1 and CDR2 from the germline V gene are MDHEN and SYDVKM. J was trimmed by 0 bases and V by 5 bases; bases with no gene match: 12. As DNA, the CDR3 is TGTGCCAGCAGTCCGGGGACAGGGGTCCCAGGGTACCAAGAGACCCAGTACTTC. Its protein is CASSPGTGVPGYQETQYF.

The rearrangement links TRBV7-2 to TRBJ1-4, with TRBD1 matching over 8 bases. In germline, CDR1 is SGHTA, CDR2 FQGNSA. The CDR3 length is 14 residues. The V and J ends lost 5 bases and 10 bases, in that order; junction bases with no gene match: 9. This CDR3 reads CASSLGQGDGKLFF. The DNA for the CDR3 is TGTGCCAGCAGCCTCGGACAGGGAGATGGAAAACTGTTTTTT.

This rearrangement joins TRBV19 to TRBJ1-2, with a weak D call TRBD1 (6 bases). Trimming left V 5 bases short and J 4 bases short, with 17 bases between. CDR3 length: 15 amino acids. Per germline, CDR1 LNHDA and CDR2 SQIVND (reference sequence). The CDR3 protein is CASSPGRADSYGYTF. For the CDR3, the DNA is TGTGCCAGTAGTCCGGGACGAGCGGACAGCTATGGCTACACCTTC.

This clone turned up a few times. The CDR3 spells CASSLSMRDPVHF. The CDR3 DNA sequence: TGTGCCAGCAGTTTAAGCATGCGGGACCCCGTGCATTTT. This chain links TRBV28 with TRBJ1-5; D might be TRBD1 (5 bases). The CDR3 runs to 13 residues. Looked up from germline, CDR1 is MDHEN and CDR2 is SYDVKM. V dropped 2 bases and J dropped 15 bases, with 17 bases sitting between them.

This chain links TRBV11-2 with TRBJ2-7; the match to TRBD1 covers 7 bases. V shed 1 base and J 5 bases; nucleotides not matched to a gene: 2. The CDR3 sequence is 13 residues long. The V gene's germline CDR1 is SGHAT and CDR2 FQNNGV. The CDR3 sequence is CASSLGGGNEQYF. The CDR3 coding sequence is TGTGCCAGCAGCTTAGGAGGGGGCAACGAGCAGTACTTC.

In nucleotides, the CDR3 is TGTGCCAGCTCACCACCGGAGGGCCCATATGGCTACACCTTC. Translated, it gives CASSPPEGPYGYTF. This chain uses TRBV18 with TRBJ1-2; D gene unclear. Trimming stripped 0 bases from V and 5 bases from J, with 10 bases between. The germline CDR1 and CDR2 sequences are KGHSH and LQKENI. The CDR3 runs 14 residues.

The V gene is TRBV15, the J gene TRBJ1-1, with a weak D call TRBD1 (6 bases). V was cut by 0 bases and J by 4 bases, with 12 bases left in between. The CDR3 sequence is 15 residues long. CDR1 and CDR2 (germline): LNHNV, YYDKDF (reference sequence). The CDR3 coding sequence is TGTGCCACCAGCAGAGAGAAGGGGGGGTCCACTGAAGCTTTCTTT. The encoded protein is CATSREKGGSTEAFF.

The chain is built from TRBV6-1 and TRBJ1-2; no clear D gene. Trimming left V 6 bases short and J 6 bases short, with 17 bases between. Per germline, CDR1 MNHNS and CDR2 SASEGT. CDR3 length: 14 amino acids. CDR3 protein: CASRPPSTADGYTF. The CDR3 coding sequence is TGTGCCAGCAGGCCCCCGTCGACGGCGGATGGCTACACCTTC.

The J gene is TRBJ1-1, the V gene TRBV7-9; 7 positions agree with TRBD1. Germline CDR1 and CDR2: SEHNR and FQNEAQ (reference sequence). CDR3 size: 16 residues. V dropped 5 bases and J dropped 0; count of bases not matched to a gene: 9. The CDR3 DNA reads TGTGCCAGCAGCCCCTTGGGACAGATCATGAACACTGAAGCTTTCTTT. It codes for CASSPLGQIMNTEAFF.

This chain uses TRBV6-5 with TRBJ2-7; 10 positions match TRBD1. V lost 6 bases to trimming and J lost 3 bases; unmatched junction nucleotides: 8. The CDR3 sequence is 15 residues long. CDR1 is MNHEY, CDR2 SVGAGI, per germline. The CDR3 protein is CASSTRDRGHYEQYF. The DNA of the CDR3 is TGTGCCAGCAGCACCCGGGACAGGGGACACTACGAGCAGTACTTC.

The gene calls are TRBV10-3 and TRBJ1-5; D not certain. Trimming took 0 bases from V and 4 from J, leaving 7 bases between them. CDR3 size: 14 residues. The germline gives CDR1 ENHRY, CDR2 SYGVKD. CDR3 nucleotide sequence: TGTGCCATCAGTGAGTCCGCCGGGAATCAGCCCCAGCATTTT. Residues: CAISESAGNQPQHF.